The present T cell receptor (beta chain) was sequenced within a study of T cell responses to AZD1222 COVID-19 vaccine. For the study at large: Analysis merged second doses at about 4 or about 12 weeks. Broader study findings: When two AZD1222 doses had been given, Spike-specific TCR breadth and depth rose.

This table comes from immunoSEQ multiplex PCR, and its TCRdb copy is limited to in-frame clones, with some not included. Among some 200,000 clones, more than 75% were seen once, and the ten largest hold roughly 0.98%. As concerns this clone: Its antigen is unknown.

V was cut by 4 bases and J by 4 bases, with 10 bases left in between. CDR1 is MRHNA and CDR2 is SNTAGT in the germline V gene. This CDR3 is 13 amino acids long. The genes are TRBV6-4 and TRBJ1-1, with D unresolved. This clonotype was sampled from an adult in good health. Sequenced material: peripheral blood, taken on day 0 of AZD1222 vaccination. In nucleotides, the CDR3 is TGTGCCAGCAGTGCGGGATGGGCCACTGAAGCTTTCTTT. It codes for CASSAGWATEAFF.